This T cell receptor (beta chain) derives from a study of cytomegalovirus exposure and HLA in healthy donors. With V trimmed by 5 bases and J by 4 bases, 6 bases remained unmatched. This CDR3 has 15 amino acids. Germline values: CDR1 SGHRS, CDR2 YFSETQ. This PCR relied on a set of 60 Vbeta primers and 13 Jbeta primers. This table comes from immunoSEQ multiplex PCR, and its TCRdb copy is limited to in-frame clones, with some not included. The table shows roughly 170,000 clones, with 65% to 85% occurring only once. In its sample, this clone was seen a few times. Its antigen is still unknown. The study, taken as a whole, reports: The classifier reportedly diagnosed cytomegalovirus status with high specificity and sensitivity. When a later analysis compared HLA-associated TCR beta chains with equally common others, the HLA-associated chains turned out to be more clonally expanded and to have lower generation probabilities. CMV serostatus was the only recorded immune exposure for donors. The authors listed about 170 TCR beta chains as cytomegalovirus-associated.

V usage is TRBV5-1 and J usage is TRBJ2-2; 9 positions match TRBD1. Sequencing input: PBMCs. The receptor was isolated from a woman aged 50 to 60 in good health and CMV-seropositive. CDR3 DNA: TGCGCCAGCAGGCCCGGGACAGGGTTCACCGGGGAGCTGTTTTTT. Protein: CASRPGTGFTGELFF.